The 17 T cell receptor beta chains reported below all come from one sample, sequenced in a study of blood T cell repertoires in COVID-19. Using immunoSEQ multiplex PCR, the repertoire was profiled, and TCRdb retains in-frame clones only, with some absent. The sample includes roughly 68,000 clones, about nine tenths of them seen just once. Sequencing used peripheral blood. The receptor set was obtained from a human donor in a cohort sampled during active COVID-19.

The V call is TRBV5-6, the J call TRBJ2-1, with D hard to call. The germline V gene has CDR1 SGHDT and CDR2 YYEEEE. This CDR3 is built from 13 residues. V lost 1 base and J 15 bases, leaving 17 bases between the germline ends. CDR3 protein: CASSLKSLPKWFF. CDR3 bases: TGTGCCAGCAGCTTGAAATCTTTACCTAAGTGGTTCTTC.

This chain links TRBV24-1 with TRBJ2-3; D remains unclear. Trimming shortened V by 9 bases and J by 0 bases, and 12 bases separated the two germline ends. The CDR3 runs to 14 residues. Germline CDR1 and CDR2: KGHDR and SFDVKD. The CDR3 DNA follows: TGTGCCACCGTAGCAAAGGAAAGCACAGATACGCAGTATTTT. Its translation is CATVAKESTDTQYF.

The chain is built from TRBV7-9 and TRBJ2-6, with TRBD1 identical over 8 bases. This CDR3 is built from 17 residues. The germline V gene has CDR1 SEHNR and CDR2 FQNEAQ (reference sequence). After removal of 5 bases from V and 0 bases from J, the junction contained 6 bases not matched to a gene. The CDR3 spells CASSHRGRNSGANVLTF. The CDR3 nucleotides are TGTGCCAGCAGCCACAGGGGGAGGAACTCTGGGGCCAACGTCCTGACTTTC.

CDR3 in DNA: TGTGCCAGCAGTCCCGGGACAGTTGGAAACACCATATATTTT. This gives the protein CASSPGTVGNTIYF. The V gene is TRBV28, the J gene TRBJ1-3; the match to TRBD1 covers 7 bases. CDR1 MDHEN and CDR2 SYDVKM come from the germline V gene. There are 14 residues in the CDR3. With V trimmed by 5 bases and J by 3 bases, 4 bases remained unmatched.

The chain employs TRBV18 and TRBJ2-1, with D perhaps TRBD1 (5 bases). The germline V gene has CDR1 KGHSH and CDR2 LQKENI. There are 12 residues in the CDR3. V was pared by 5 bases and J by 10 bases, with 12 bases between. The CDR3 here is CASSIQVREQFF. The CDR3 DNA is TGTGCCAGCTCAATACAGGTCCGGGAGCAGTTCTTC. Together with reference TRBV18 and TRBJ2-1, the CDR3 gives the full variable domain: NAGVMQNPRHLVRRRGQEARLRCSPMKGHSHVYWYRQLPEEGLKFMVYLQKENIIDESGMPKERFSAEFPKEGPSILRIQQVVRGDSAAYFCASSIQVREQFFGPGTRLTVL.

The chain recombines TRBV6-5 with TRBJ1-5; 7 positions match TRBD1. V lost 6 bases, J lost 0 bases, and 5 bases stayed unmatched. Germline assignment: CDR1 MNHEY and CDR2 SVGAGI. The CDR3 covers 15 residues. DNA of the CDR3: TGTGCCAGCAGCTGGACAGGATTTAGCAATCAGCCCCAGCATTTT. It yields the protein CASSWTGFSNQPQHF.

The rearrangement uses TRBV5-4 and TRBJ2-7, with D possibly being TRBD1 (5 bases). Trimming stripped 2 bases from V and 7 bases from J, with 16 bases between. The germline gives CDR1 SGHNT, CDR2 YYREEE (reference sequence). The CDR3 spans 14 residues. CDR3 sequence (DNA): TGTGCCAGCAGCTTCGACAGCGCCCTACGAGAGCAGTACTTC. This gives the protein CASSFDSALREQYF.

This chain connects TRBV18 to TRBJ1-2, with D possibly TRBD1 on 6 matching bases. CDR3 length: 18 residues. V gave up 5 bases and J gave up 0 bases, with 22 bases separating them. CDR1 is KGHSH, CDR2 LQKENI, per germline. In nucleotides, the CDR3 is TGTGCCAGCTCATTAGACGGGACACCACCTCGATCTAACTATGGCTACACCTTC. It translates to CASSLDGTPPRSNYGYTF.

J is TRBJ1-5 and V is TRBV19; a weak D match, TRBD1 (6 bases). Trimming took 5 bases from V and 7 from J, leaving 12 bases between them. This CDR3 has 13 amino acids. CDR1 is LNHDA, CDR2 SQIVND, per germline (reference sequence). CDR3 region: CASSPQGLQPQHF. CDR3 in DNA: TGTGCCAGTAGTCCCCAGGGGTTGCAGCCCCAGCATTTT.

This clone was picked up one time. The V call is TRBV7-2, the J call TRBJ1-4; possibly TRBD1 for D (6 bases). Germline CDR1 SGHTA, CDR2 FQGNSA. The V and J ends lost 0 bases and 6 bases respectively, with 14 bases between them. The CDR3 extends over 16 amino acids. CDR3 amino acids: CASSLASQGFDEKLFF. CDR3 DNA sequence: TGTGCCAGCAGCTTAGCTTCACAGGGCTTTGATGAAAAACTGTTTTTT.

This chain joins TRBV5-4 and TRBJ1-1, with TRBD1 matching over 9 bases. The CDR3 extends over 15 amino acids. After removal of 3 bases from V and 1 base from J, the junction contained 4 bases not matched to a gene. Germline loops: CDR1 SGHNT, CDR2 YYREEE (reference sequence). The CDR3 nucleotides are TGTGCCAGCAGCTCTCCGGGACAGGGGAACACTGAAGCTTTCTTT. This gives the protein CASSSPGQGNTEAFF. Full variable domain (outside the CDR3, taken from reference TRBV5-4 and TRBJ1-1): ETGVTQSPTHLIKTRGQQVTLRCSSQSGHNTVSWYQQALGQGPQFIFQYYREEENGRGNFPPRFSGLQFPNYSSELNVNALELDDSALYLCASSSPGQGNTEAFFGQGTRLTVV.

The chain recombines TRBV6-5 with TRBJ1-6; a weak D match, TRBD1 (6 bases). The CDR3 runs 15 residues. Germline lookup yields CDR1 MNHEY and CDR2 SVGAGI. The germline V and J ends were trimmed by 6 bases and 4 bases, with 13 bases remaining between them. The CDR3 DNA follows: TGTGCCAGCAGGCCCGGACAGTCATATAATTCACCCCTCCACTTT. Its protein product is CASRPGQSYNSPLHF.

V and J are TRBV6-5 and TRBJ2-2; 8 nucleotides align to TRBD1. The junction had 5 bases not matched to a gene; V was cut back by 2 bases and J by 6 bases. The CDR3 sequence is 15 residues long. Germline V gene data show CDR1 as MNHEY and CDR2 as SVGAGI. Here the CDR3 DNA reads TGTGCCAGCAGTTACGGGGCCAGGGGGCCCGGGGAGCTGTTTTTT. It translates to CASSYGARGPGELFF.

The CDR3 DNA follows: TGTGCCAGCAGTGACTCGTGGGAGCCTGGCTATGGCTACACCTTC. Its protein product is CASSDSWEPGYGYTF. V and J are TRBV6-4 and TRBJ1-2; D remains ambiguous. Per germline, CDR1 MRHNA and CDR2 SNTAGT. Trimming shortened V by 0 bases and J by 4 bases, and 12 bases separated the two germline ends. This CDR3 region has 15 residues.

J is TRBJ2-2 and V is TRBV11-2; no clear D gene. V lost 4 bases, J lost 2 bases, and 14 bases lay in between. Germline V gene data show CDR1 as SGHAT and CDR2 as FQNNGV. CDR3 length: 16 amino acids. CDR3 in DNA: TGTGCCAGCAGCTCGATCACGAAGACTAACACCGGGGAGCTGTTTTTT. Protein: CASSSITKTNTGELFF.

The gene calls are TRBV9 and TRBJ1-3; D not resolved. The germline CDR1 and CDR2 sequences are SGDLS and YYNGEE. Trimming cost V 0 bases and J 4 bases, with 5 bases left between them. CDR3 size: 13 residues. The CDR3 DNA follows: TGTGCCAGCAGCGTAGCTGTAGGAAACACCATATATTTT. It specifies CASSVAVGNTIYF.

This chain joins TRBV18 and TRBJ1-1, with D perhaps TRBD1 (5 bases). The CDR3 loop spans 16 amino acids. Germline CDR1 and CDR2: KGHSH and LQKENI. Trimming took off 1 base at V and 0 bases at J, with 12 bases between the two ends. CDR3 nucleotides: TGTGCCAGCTCACCACTACAGGACCGCCTGAACACTGAAGCTTTCTTT. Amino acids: CASSPLQDRLNTEAFF.